Listed below are T cell receptor beta chains from one sample, sequenced in a study of blood T cell repertoires in COVID-19. The table came from immunoSEQ multiplex PCR; TCRdb's copy has only in-frame clones and leaves some out. The profile shows about 74,000 clones, about 84% of them singletons. The specimen sequenced was peripheral blood. Receptors originate from a human donor in a cohort sampled during active COVID-19. Each CDR3 is given with its conserved first and last residue. A D gene is named only where the DNA matches it firmly. The size of a clone is reported for some rows only, either as once, few or many, or as a class for expanded clones.

-	TRBV20-1	-	TRBJ2-7	TGCAGTGCTAGTACGGCCCGCGGGGTCCGCGAGCAGTACTTC	CSASTARGVREQYF
many	TRBV3-1/TRBV3-2	TRBD2	TRBJ2-6	TGTGCCAGCAGCCAAGGACTAGCGGTTACTAGCTCTGGGGCCAACGTCCTGACTTTC	CASSQGLAVTSSGANVLTF
few	TRBV7-9	TRBD2	TRBJ2-3	TGTGCCAGCAGCATCCGACTAGCGGGTGTCCCAGATACGCAGTATTTT	CASSIRLAGVPDTQYF
-	TRBV7-6	TRBD1	TRBJ2-7	TGTGCCAGCAGACAGAACCGGGACAGGGCAAGAGGTAGCTCCTACGAGCAGTACTTC	CASRQNRDRARGSSYEQYF
-	TRBV18	TRBD1	TRBJ1-2	TGTGCCAGCTCACCATTTAGTTCGGCAGGGGGCGACTATGGCTACACCTTC	CASSPFSSAGGDYGYTF
-	TRBV6-2/TRBV6-3	-	TRBJ2-7	TGTGCCAGCAGTTACTCAACAGGGAGCTCCTACGAGCAGTACTTC	CASSYSTGSSYEQYF
-	TRBV13	-	TRBJ1-3	TGTGCCAGCAGCTTAGGGCGGTTCTCTGGAAACACCATATATTTT	CASSLGRFSGNTIYF
many	TRBV3-1/TRBV3-2	-	TRBJ2-2	TGTGCCAGCAGCAAAAGACCCGGGAAGAACACCGGGGAGCTGTTTTTT	CASSKRPGKNTGELFF
-	TRBV9	TRBD2	TRBJ2-7	TGTGCCAGCAGATCCACTAGCGGGAGGGCCGGTCGTAAGCAGTACTTC	CASRSTSGRAGRKQYF
-	TRBV11-1	TRBD2	TRBJ2-1	TGTGCCAGCAGCCTTACTAGCGGGAGCTCCTACAATGAGCAGTTCTTC	CASSLTSGSSYNEQFF
-	TRBV5-1	TRBD1	TRBJ1-1	TGCGCCAGCAGCTTAAACAGGGGGCGGGCTGAAGCTTTCTTT	CASSLNRGRAEAFF